This T cell receptor (beta chain) was documented in a study of cytomegalovirus exposure and HLA in healthy donors (dated by TCRdb to 2016 to 2017). Some background on the complete study: An earlier analysis of approximately 590 of the donors reported more than 250 Gb of sequence data and 117 million unique TCR beta sequences from 190 million or so T cells. In addition to the first cohort of approximately 670 subjects, a separate validation cohort of over 90 different subjects was used. On average, roughly 240,000 unique TCR beta nucleotide sequences were sequenced per donor among 398 genotyped donors of the cohort, with roughly 18% of those sequences being non-productive. The study combined high-throughput TCR immunosequencing, statistical association of individual TCRs with disease status, and machine learning to predict cytomegalovirus infection status. Approximately 330 gigabases of sequencing data and around 90 million unique TCR sequences made up an early release that covered under 750 HLA-typed donors. All discovery cohort repertoires had been generated on a single sequencing platform. Among the roughly 400 genotyped donors, approximately 82% belonged to the genetic ancestry cluster associated with self-reported Caucasian donors. The study used immunosequencing to profile the T cell repertoires of under 700 subjects and linked those repertoires to cytomegalovirus serostatus. The later analysis used no new phenotypic data to find candidate immune exposures, relying instead on TCR beta sequences and their occurrence across donors. Typing coverage differed by locus: A, B, C, DRB1 and DQB1 were typed in about 620-630 donors, DQA1 in 522, DPA1 in around 580, and DPB1 in 450 to 490. A later analysis re-examined previously published TCR beta repertoires from 610 or so donors and added high-resolution HLA genotyping to investigate patterns of TCR occurrence. An earlier analysis of 500 to 650 of the donors applied high-throughput TCR beta sequencing to assess whether each TCR beta V gene segment acted as functional or pseudogenic. Class I and class II HLA loci were covered by the typing at four-digit resolution. A later genetic analysis took genome-wide SNP genotypes for about 55% of the 666 donors and used that subset as a discovery cohort. Because of strong linkage in the cohort, roughly five DR-DQ haplotypes were treated as single units for association and clustering. Alongside the repertoire data, information on donor age, sex, ethnicity and CMV serostatus was compiled. The study aimed to test whether cataloging public T cell receptors could reveal signatures of past pathogen exposure. Beyond this particular receptor, the publication reports: Linkage disequilibrium might explain the correlated functional status among segregating V segments, but an unknown experimental factor could not be excluded. CMV serostatus was the only immune exposure information available for the cohort. At a false discovery rate of 0.05, a later analysis linked fewer than 20,000 TCR beta sequences to specific HLA alleles. The earlier analysis of around 600 of the donors excluded roughly 17 rarely observed V segments, including chromosome 9 orphons, because counts were too low. Most TCR sequences were observed very rarely across donors, whereas some public TCRs were present in many individuals. Several of the top co-occurrence clusters appeared to be linked to parvovirus B19, influenza, CMV and Epstein-Barr virus, according to a later analysis. Compared with equally common non-associated chains, HLA-associated TCR beta chains in a later analysis were more clonally expanded and had lower generation probabilities. Because HLA typing was unavailable for some donors at each locus, only the typed subset was used in association tests. In a later genetic analysis, fewer N-insertions in productive TCRs were reported among donors in an Asian-associated ancestry cluster than the roughly 700-donor mean. A few of the identified cytomegalovirus-associated TCR beta chains were confirmed in vitro to be specific for cytomegalovirus antigens. A further reported finding was that TCR beta sequences accurately predicted the HLA-A and HLA-B alleles for most subjects in the first cohort. The classifier was reported to diagnose cytomegalovirus status with high specificity and sensitivity in both the original and validation cohorts. The sequencing pipeline was judged likely to have produced a cluster of highly shared sequence variants as a technical artifact. This cohort had only TCR beta chains sequenced, and the lack of alpha or paired-chain data limited which features could be detected. In the study, around 150 TCR beta chains were listed as associated with cytomegalovirus. A later analysis found that TCR association rates varied across HLA loci, with DRB1 alleles showing the most associated TCRs and HLA-C alleles the fewest. The presence/absence analyses assumed that sequencing depth was roughly uniform across donors, and that assumption may not be true. The 87-base-pair reads could not distinguish some IMGT-functional V segments, including TRBV6-2 and TRBV6-3, so those segments were excluded. According to a later analysis, most CMV-associated TCR beta chains appeared to be HLA-restricted, and the HLA associations seemed to be driven largely by CMV exposure. According to the authors, the approach could potentially be generalized to other disease states and immunological phenotypes. An earlier analysis of 587 of the donors showed that most TCR beta V segments appeared in productive rearrangements either about 87% or about 30% of the time, which broadly matched IMGT annotations. In a later genetic analysis, a missense DCLRE1C variant was associated with V-gene and J-gene trimming of TCR beta chains, and the association was replicated in an independent cohort. Assigning TCR associations to individual alleles was difficult when HLA alleles, especially DR and DQ, strongly co-occurred.

Here V drops 3 bases and J drops 1 base, and the junction holds 6 bases not matched to any gene. The CDR3 runs 14 amino acids, cysteine and phenylalanine included. The DNA shown is the 42-base CDR3, in frame from base 1. Taken from the germline V gene (reference sequence), the CDR1 and CDR2 loops are GTSNPN and SVGIG. Library construction relied on the immunoSEQ multiplex PCR assay. For the multiplex PCR, a mixture combining 60 forward primers for TCR Vbeta segments and 13 reverse primers for TCR Jbeta segments was used. A multiplex PCR assay on genomic DNA amplified the CDR3 region of rearranged TCR beta genes. Amplified TCR beta libraries were sequenced as 87-base-pair reads on the Illumina HiSeq System. The original methods were these. A later analysis tallied 75 million to 85 million unique TCR beta chains across the roughly 610 repertoires, and approximately 11 million of those chains were shared by two or more donors. To remove PCR and sequencing errors, raw reads were error-corrected and collapsed into unique sequences using a nearest-neighbor algorithm that merged closely related sequences. Alignment of CDR3 sequences to IMGT reference sequences was used to assign V, D and J gene segments. Each retained sequence needed at least a six-nucleotide match to both a V gene segment and a J gene segment. A rearrangement was called productive if the CDR3 had no stop codons and remained in frame with V and J, and every other rearrangement was called non-productive. Following IMGT convention, CDR3 was defined as the stretch from the second conserved V-encoded cysteine up to the conserved J-encoded phenylalanine. In an earlier analysis of 587 of the donors, sequences lacking an unambiguous match to a single V gene segment were excluded. In an earlier analysis of 500 to 750 of the donors, V segments were called functional above 56.7% productive rearrangements and were called segregating when the between-donor standard deviation exceeded 5%. A statistical classification framework was developed to diagnose cytomegalovirus status using the catalog of TCR beta chain sequences. V and J gene assignment, in a later analysis, came from comparing TCR nucleotide sequences with IMGT/GENE-DB human TR gene sequences. The TCRdist pipeline was used in a later analysis to assign CDR3 sequences and most-parsimonious VDJ recombination scenarios. A later analysis defined each TCR beta chain by its CDR3 amino acid sequence plus V-gene family, and excluded reads lacking a unique V-gene family. In a later analysis, approximately 590 highly shared, low-generation-probability nucleotide sequences were removed to address suspected cross-contamination and a sequencing artifact. For each public chain, a later analysis derived a clonal expansion index from normalized ranks of inferred template counts within each repertoire. In a later analysis, generation probabilities were computed with a VDJ recombination model fitted to out-of-frame rearrangements, and the resulting probabilities were checked against IGoR. In a later analysis, hypergeometric tests were used to score TCR-TCR, TCR-HLA and TCR-CMV co-occurrence, with a repertoire-size bias correction applied to TCR pairs. A later analysis estimated false discovery rates by permuting HLA or CMV assignments 20 times. In a later analysis, co-occurring TCRs were grouped using DBSCAN, and TCRdist sequence similarity was added for clustering within HLA-allele-positive subsets. Co-occurrence clustering excluded repertoires with fewer than 30,000 or more than 120,000 public chains, plus five with anomalous nucleotide sharing. TCRdb's version of the immuneACCESS table is confined to in-frame rearrangements and falls short of the full clone set. An unresolved V gene accounts for under half of the shortfall where checked; the remainder is of unknown origin. V, J and clone size reflect that table, while D and trimming were determined from the DNA. The sample records some 170,000 clones, over 60% of which are singletons. The top ten hold 5% to 7% of the sample.

With respect to this clone: Its antigen remains undetermined. There are no base qualities to consult, and no much larger clone falls within one base.

In total, roughly 670 healthy bone marrow donors made up the cohort. Cohort members were all nominally healthy when sampled, although unrecorded immune exposures were likely present. The donor was CMV seropositive and was included in the group of some 290 seropositive cohort members. Each donor provided a peripheral blood sample, and peripheral blood mononuclear cells were used for TCR beta sequencing. Genomic DNA was extracted from the blood cell samples with the Qiagen DNeasy Blood Extraction Kit. The sample taken for sequencing was PBMCs. This chain joins TRBV30 to TRBJ2-7, with TRBD2 identical over 7 junction bases. This TCR was sampled from a man aged 40-55 years in good health and CMV-seropositive. The bases are TGTGCCTGGAGCGGGGGGATTATGTCCTACGAGCAGTACTTC. Its amino acids are CAWSGGIMSYEQYF.